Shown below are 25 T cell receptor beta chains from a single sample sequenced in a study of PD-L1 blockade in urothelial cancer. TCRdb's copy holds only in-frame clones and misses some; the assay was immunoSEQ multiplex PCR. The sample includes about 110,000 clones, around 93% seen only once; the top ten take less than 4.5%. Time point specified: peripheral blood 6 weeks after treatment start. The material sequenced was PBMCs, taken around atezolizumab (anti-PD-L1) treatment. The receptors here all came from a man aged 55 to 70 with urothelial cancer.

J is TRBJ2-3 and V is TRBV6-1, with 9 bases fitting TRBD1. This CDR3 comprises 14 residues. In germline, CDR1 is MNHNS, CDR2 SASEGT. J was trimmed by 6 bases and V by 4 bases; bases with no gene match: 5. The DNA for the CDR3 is TGTGCCAGCAGTGTGACAGGGGGATGGGATACGCAGTATTTT. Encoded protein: CASSVTGGWDTQYF.

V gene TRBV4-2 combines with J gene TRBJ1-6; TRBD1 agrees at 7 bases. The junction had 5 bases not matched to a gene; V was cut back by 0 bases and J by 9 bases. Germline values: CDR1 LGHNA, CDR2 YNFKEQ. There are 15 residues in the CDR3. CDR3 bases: TGTGCCAGCAGCCAAGATAAGCAGGGGGGTTCACCCCTCCACTTT. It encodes CASSQDKQGGSPLHF.

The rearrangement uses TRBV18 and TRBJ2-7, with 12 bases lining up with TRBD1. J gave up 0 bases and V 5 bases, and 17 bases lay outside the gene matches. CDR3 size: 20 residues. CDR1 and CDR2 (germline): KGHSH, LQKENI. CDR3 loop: CASSIRSPGQGAPLSYEQYF. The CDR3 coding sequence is TGTGCCAGCTCAATACGATCACCGGGACAGGGGGCTCCTCTCTCCTACGAGCAGTACTTC. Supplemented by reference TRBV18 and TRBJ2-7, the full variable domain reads NAGVMQNPRHLVRRRGQEARLRCSPMKGHSHVYWYRQLPEEGLKFMVYLQKENIIDESGMPKERFSAEFPKEGPSILRIQQVVRGDSAAYFCASSIRSPGQGAPLSYEQYFGPGTRLTVT.

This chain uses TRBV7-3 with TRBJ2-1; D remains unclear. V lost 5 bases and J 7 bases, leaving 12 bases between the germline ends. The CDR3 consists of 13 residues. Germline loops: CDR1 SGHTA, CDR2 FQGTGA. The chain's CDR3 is CASSPAQRNEQFF. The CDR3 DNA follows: TGTGCCAGCAGCCCAGCCCAGCGTAATGAGCAGTTCTTC.

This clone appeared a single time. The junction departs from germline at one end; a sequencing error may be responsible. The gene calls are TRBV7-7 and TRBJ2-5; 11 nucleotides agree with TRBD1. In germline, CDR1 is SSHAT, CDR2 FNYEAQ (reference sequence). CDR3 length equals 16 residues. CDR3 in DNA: TGTGCTAGCAGCCCAAGGACAGGGGGCGGATCAGAGACCCAGTACTTC. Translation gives CASSPRTGGGSETQYF.

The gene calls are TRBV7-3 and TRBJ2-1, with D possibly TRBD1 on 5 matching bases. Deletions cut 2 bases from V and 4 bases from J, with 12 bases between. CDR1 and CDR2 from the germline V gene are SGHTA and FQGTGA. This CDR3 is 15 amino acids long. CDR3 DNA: TGTGCCAGCAGCTTATCAGGGTCCGATTACAATGAGCAGTTCTTC. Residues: CASSLSGSDYNEQFF. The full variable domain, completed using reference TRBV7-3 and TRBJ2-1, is GAGVSQTPSNKVTEKGKYVELRCDPISGHTALYWYRQSLGQGPEFLIYFQGTGAADDSGLPNDRFFAVRPEGSVSTLKIQRTERGDSAVYLCASSLSGSDYNEQFFGPGTRLTVL.

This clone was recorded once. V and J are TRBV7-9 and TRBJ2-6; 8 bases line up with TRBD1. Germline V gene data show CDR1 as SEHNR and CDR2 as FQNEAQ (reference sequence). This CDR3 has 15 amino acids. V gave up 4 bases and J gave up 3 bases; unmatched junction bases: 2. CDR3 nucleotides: TGTGCCAGCAGCTCACAGGGGGGTGGGGCCAACGTCCTGACTTTC. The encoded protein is CASSSQGGGANVLTF.

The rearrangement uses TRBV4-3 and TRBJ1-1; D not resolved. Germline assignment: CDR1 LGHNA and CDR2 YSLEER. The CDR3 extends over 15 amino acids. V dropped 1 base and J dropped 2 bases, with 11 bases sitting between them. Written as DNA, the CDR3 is TGCGCCAGCAGCCAAGGTTGGACTGGCAACACTGAAGCTTTCTTT. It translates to CASSQGWTGNTEAFF.

The CDR3 sequence: CASSGWGLKFF. CDR3 nucleotide sequence: TGTGCCAGCAGTGGCTGGGGCCTAAAGTTCTTC. The chain joins TRBV6-5 to TRBJ2-1; D may be TRBD1 (5 bases). This CDR3 has 11 amino acids. Germline CDR1 is MNHEY and CDR2 is SVGAGI. V was cut by 5 bases and J by 14 bases, with 13 bases left in between.

The CDR3 DNA reads as TGCGCCAGCAGCTTGGTAGCGGGAGTTCGGGAGCAGTACTTC. Its protein product is CASSLVAGVREQYF. This rearrangement joins TRBV5-1 to TRBJ2-7; 9 positions match TRBD2. V dropped 0 bases and J dropped 7; count of bases not matched to a gene: 5. CDR1 and CDR2 (germline): SGHRS, YFSETQ. This CDR3 comprises 14 residues.

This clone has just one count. CDR3 sequence: CASKSGTGNYGYTF. The CDR3 nucleotides are TGTGCCAGCAAATCCGGGACAGGGAACTATGGCTACACCTTC. The gene calls are TRBV28 and TRBJ1-2; 9 bases map to TRBD1. Germline loops: CDR1 MDHEN, CDR2 SYDVKM. This CDR3 has 14 amino acids. The trim removed 7 bases at V and 2 bases at J, leaving 5 bases unmatched.

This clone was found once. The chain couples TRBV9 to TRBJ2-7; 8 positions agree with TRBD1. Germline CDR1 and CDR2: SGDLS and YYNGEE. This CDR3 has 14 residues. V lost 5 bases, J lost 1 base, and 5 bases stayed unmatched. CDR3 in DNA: TGTGCCAGCAGTCCGGGACAGGCGTCCTACGAGCAGTACTTC. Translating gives CASSPGQASYEQYF.

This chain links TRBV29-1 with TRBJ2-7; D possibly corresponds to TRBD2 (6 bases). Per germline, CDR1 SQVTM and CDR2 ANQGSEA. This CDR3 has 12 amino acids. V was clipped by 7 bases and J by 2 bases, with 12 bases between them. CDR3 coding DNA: TGCAGCGCCGCGGGGCCCGCCTACGAGCAGTACTTC. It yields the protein CSAAGPAYEQYF.

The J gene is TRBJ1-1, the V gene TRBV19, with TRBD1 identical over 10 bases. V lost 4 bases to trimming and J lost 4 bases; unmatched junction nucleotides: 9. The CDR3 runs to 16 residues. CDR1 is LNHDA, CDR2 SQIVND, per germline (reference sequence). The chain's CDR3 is CASSTMGQGRITEAFF. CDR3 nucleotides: TGTGCCAGTAGTACGATGGGACAGGGGCGGATCACTGAAGCTTTCTTT.

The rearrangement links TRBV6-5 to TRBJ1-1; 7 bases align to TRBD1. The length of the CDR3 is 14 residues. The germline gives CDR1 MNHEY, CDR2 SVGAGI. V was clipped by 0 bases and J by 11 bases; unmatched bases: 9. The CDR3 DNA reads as TGTGCCAGCAGTTACTCGGACAGGAGGGATCGGGCTTTCTTT. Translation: CASSYSDRRDRAFF.

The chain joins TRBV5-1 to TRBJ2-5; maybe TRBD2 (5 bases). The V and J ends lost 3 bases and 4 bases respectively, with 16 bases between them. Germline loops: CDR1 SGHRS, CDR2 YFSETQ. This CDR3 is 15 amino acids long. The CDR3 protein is CASSSAQVGVETQYF. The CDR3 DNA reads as TGCGCCAGCAGCTCCGCCCAGGTCGGGGTAGAGACCCAGTACTTC. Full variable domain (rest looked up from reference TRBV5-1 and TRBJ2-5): KAGVTQTPRYLIKTRGQQVTLSCSPISGHRSVSWYQQTPGQGLQFLFEYFSETQRNKGNFPGRFSGRQFSNSRSEMNVSTLELGDSALYLCASSSAQVGVETQYFGPGTRLLVL.

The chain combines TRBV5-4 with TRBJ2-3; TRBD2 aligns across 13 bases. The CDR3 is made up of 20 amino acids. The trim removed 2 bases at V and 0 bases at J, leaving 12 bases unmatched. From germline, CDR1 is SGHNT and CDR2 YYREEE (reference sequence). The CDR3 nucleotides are TGTGCCAGCAGCTTCTTAGCGGGACTAGCGGGGCTGGGAAGCACAGATACGCAGTATTTT. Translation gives CASSFLAGLAGLGSTDTQYF. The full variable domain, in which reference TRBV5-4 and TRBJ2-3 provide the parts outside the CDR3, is ETGVTQSPTHLIKTRGQQVTLRCSSQSGHNTVSWYQQALGQGPQFIFQYYREEENGRGNFPPRFSGLQFPNYSSELNVNALELDDSALYLCASSFLAGLAGLGSTDTQYFGPGTRLTVL.

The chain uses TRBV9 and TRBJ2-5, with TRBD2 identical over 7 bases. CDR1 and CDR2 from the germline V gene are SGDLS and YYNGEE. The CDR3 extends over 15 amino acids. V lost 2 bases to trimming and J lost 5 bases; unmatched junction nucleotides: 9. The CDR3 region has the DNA TGTGCCAGCAGCGTTAGCGGGTCCTCCCAGGAGACCCAGTACTTC. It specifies CASSVSGSSQETQYF.

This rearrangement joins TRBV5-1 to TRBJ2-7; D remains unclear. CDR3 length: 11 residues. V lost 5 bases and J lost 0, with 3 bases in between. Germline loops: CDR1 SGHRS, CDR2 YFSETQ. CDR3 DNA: TGCGCCAGCAGGTACTCCTACGAGCAGTACTTC. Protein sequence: CASRYSYEQYF.

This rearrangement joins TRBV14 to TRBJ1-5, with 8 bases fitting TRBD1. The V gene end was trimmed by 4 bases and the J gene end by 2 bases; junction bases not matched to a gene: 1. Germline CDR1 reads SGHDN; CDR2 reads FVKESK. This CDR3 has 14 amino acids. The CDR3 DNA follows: TGTGCCAGCAGCCCGGGACAGGGCAATCAGCCCCAGCATTTT. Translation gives CASSPGQGNQPQHF.

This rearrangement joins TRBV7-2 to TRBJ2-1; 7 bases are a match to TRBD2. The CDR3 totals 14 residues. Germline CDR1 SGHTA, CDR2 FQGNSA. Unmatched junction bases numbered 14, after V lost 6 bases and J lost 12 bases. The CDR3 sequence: CASREAPAGKGQFF. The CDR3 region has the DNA TGTGCCAGCAGAGAAGCGCCAGCGGGGAAGGGGCAGTTCTTC.

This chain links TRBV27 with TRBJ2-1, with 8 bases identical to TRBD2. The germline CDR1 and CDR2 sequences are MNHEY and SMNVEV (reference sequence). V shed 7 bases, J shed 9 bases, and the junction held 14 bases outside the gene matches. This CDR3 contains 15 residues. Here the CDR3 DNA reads TGTGCCAGCAAGCCCCTAGGACTAGCATATGCTGAGCAGTTCTTC. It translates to CASKPLGLAYAEQFF.

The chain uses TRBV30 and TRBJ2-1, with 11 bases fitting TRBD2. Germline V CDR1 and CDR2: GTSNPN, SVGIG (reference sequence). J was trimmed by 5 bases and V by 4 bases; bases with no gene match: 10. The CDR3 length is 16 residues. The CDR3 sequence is CAWMGVTSGTNNEQFF. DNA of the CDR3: TGTGCCTGGATGGGGGTGACTAGCGGGACCAACAATGAGCAGTTCTTC.

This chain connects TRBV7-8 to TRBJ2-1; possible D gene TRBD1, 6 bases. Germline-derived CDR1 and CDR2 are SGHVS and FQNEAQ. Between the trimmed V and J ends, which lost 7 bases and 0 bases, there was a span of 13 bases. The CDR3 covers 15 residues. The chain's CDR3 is CASTPRTDSYNEQFF. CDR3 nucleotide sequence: TGTGCCAGCACCCCCCGGACAGACTCCTACAATGAGCAGTTCTTC.

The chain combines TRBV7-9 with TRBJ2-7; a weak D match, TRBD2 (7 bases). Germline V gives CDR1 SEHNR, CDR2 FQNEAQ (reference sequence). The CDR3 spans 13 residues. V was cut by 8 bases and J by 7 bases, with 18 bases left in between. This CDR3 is CASQWVGGGEQYF. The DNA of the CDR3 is TGTGCCAGCCAATGGGTGGGAGGGGGGGAGCAGTACTTC.